The 13 T cell receptor beta chains listed next were all sequenced from one sample in a study of T-cell memory formation after mild COVID-19. TCRdb analysed the 5' RACE reads with MiXCR anew, one entry per CDR3 protein. The sample has more than 150,000 distinct CDR3 sequences, approximately 17% seen once. The sample taken for sequencing was PBMCs or a T cell subset sorted from them (not recorded which). The origin of the receptors is a man younger than 35 who had mild COVID-19 (a few samples of this study predate the infection). Cell type and time point are not known.

The sample holds a few counts of this clonotype. CDR3 in amino acids: CASRMEGTNQPQHF. As DNA, the CDR3 is TGTGCCAGCAGGATGGAGGGGACCAATCAGCCCCAGCATTTT. The chain has TRBV3-1 and TRBJ1-5, with D maybe TRBD1 (5 bases). The germline V gene has CDR1 LGHDT and CDR2 YNNKEL (reference sequence). Trimming stripped 6 bases from V and 3 bases from J, with 12 bases between. The CDR3 is made up of 14 amino acids.

In this sample, this clonotype turned up a few times. The J gene is TRBJ2-5, the V gene TRBV4-1; 7 bases are a match to TRBD1. The V gene's germline CDR1 is MGHRA and CDR2 YSYEKL. The CDR3 is 15 amino acids. Trimming removed 1 base from V and 5 bases from J; junction bases left unmatched: 7. As DNA, the CDR3 is TGCGCCAGCAGCCAAGTCGAGGGGGCGCGGGAGACCCAGTACTTC. Amino acids: CASSQVEGARETQYF.

This clonotype occurred many times. CDR3 sequence: CASSLSQTNLMNTEAFF. The CDR3 DNA is TGTGCCAGCAGTTTATCCCAGACCAATTTGATGAACACTGAAGCTTTCTTT. This sequence joins TRBV28 and TRBJ1-1, with D unclear. This CDR3 region has 17 residues. Trimming removed 1 base from V and 0 bases from J, with 15 bases in between. Germline CDR1 MDHEN, CDR2 SYDVKM. Complete variable domain (other parts from reference TRBV28 and TRBJ1-1): DVKVTQSSRYLVKRTGEKVFLECVQDMDHENMFWYRQDPGLGLRLIYFSYDVKMKEKGDIPEGYSVSREKKERFSLILESASTNQTSMYLCASSLSQTNLMNTEAFFGQGTRLTVV.

The genes are TRBV6-1 and TRBJ2-5; no clear D. Germline loops: CDR1 MNHNS, CDR2 SASEGT. The CDR3 is 16 residues long. The germline V and J ends were trimmed by 0 bases and 5 bases, with 16 bases remaining between them. The CDR3 reads CASSEALQRVGETQYF. The CDR3 DNA is TGTGCCAGCAGTGAAGCGCTTCAAAGGGTAGGGGAGACCCAGTACTTC.

V and J are TRBV24-1 and TRBJ2-2; D perhaps matches TRBD1 (6 bases). The CDR3 is 14 residues long. V lost 10 bases, J lost 2 bases, and 13 bases lay in between. Germline-derived CDR1 and CDR2 are KGHDR and SFDVKD. CDR3 amino acids: CATQDRLNTGELFF. CDR3 coding DNA: TGTGCCACGCAGGACAGACTAAACACCGGGGAGCTGTTTTTT.

This clonotype has more than one count but fewer than ten. The V and J genes are TRBV2 and TRBJ2-1; the D is unclear. The ends were cut back, 8 bases at V and 5 bases at J, with 10 bases in the middle. CDR3 length equals 12 residues. CDR1 and CDR2 (germline): SNHLY, FYNNEI. The CDR3 protein is CASGAQHNEQFF. The CDR3 DNA sequence: TGTGCCAGCGGCGCGCAGCACAATGAGCAGTTCTTC.

This sequence joins TRBV5-1 and TRBJ2-3, with 7 positions matching TRBD2. The germline V gene encodes CDR1 SGHRS and CDR2 YFSETQ. The CDR3 is 15 amino acids. With V trimmed by 0 bases and J by 3 bases, 4 bases remained unmatched. CDR3 nucleotide sequence: TGCGCCAGCAGCTTGGCAGAGCGGGGTACAGATACGCAGTATTTT. This encodes CASSLAERGTDTQYF. Combining the CDR3 with reference TRBV5-1 and TRBJ2-3 gives the whole variable domain KAGVTQTPRYLIKTRGQQVTLSCSPISGHRSVSWYQQTPGQGLQFLFEYFSETQRNKGNFPGRFSGRQFSNSRSEMNVSTLELGDSALYLCASSLAERGTDTQYFGPGTRLTVL.

The V call is TRBV2, the J call TRBJ2-1; D is possibly TRBD1 (7 bases). Germline V gene sequence: CDR1 SNHLY, CDR2 FYNNEI. The CDR3 is made up of 15 amino acids. V lost 5 bases and J 6 bases, leaving 17 bases between the germline ends. The CDR3 coding sequence is TGTGCCAGCAGTTTGAGGCAGGGGGAGGTCAATGAGCAGTTCTTC. Amino acids: CASSLRQGEVNEQFF.

This clonotype was counted many times. V and J are TRBV24-1 and TRBJ2-3, with TRBD1 matching 9 bases. With 5 bases clipped from V and 2 bases from J, the junction kept 7 bases outside the gene matches. This CDR3 is 16 amino acids long. Germline lookup yields CDR1 KGHDR and CDR2 SFDVKD. In nucleotides, the CDR3 is TGTGCCACCAGTGGATCGGACAGGGGCATCACAGATACGCAGTATTTT. This gives the protein CATSGSDRGITDTQYF.

The gene calls are TRBV20-1 and TRBJ1-1, with 7 bases matching TRBD1. The CDR3 covers 13 residues. V lost 1 base to trimming and J lost 7 bases; unmatched junction nucleotides: 6. Germline V gives CDR1 DFQATT, CDR2 SNEGSKA (reference sequence). CDR3 residues: CSARVQGWVEAFF. DNA of the CDR3: TGCAGTGCTAGAGTACAGGGGTGGGTTGAAGCTTTCTTT.

The V call is TRBV7-3, the J call TRBJ2-1, with 11 bases identical to TRBD2. Germline values: CDR1 SGHTA, CDR2 FQGTGA. V lost 5 bases to trimming and J lost 4 bases; unmatched junction nucleotides: 4. The CDR3 is made up of 15 amino acids. CDR3: CASSPGLAEYNEQFF. DNA of the CDR3: TGTGCCAGCAGCCCGGGACTAGCGGAATACAATGAGCAGTTCTTC. The entire variable domain, with the rest obtained from reference TRBV7-3 and TRBJ2-1, is as follows: GAGVSQTPSNKVTEKGKYVELRCDPISGHTALYWYRQSLGQGPEFLIYFQGTGAADDSGLPNDRFFAVRPEGSVSTLKIQRTERGDSAVYLCASSPGLAEYNEQFFGPGTRLTVL.

The V gene is TRBV23-1, the J gene TRBJ2-1; D possibly matches TRBD1 or TRBD2 (5 bases each). TRBV23-1 belongs to the ORF category, with a function that is uncertain. The CDR3 length is 17 residues. Trimming shortened V by 6 bases and J by 5 bases, and 23 bases separated the two germline ends. CDR3 nucleotides: TGCGCCAGCAGCGGCCCTCCGAGGGGAAGAATCGACAATGAGCAGTTCTTC. Its protein product is CASSGPPRGRIDNEQFF.

The J gene is TRBJ2-3, the V gene TRBV25-1; a weak D match, TRBD1 (5 bases). Trimming shortened V by 3 bases and J by 6 bases, and 10 bases separated the two germline ends. Germline loops: CDR1 MGHDK, CDR2 SYGVNS. The length of the CDR3 is 13 residues. For the CDR3, the DNA is TGTGCCAGCAGTGATAAGGGGAAGGATACGCAGTATTTT. It is translated as CASSDKGKDTQYF.